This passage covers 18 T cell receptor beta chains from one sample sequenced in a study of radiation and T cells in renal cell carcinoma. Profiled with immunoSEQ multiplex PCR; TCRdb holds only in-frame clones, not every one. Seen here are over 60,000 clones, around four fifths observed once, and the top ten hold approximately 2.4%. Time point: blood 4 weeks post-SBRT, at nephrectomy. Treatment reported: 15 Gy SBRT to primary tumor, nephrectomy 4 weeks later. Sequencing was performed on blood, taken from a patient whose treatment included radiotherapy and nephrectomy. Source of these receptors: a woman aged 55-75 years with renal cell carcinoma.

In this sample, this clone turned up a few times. The CDR3 region has the DNA TGTGCCAGCAGCTTGGTTGGGCAGGATGGCTACACCTTC. Protein: CASSLVGQDGYTF. The V call is TRBV5-4, the J call TRBJ1-2; no clear D. Germline V gene data show CDR1 as SGHNT and CDR2 as YYREEE (reference sequence). V shed 0 bases and J shed 6 bases, with 9 bases lying between them. The CDR3 is 13 amino acids.

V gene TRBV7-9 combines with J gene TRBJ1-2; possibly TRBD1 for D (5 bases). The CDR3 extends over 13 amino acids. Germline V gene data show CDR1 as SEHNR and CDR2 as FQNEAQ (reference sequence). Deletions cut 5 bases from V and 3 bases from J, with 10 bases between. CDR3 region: CASSHRRYYGYTF. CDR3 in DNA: TGTGCCAGCAGCCACAGGAGGTACTATGGCTACACCTTC. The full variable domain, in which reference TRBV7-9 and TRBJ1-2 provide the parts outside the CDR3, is DTGVSQNPRHKITKRGQNVTFRCDPISEHNRLYWYRQTLGQGPEFLTYFQNEAQLEKSRLLSDRFSAERPKGSFSTLEIQRTEQGDSAMYLCASSHRRYYGYTFGSGTRLTVV.

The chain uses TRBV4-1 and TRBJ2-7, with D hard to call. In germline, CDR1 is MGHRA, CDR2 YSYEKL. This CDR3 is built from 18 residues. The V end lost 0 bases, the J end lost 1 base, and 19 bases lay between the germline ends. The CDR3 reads CASSQDPSLLTASYEQYF. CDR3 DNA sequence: TGCGCCAGCAGCCAAGACCCAAGTCTATTAACAGCTTCCTACGAGCAGTACTTC.

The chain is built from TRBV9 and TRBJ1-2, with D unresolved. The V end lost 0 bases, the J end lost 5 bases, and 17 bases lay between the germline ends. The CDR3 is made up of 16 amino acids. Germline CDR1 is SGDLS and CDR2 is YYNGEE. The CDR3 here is CASSVAPTAMRYGYTF. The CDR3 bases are TGTGCCAGCAGCGTAGCCCCAACAGCCATGAGGTATGGCTACACCTTC.

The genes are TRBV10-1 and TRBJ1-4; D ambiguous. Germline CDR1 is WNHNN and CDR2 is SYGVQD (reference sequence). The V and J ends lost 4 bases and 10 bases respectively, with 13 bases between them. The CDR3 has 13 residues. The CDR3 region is CASSAPGRAKLFF. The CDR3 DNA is TGCGCCAGCAGTGCCCCGGGGAGGGCAAAACTGTTTTTT.

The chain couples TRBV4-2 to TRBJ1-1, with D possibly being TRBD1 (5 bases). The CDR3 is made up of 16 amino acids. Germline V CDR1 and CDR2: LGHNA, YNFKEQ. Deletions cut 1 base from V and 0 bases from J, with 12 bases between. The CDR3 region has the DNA TGTGCCAGCAGCCAAGGTGAGGGACTCATGAACACTGAAGCTTTCTTT. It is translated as CASSQGEGLMNTEAFF.

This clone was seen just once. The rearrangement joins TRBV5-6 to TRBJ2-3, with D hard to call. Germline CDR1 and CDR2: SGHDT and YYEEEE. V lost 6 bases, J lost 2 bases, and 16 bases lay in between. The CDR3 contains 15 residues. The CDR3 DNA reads TGTGCCAGCACCCTAGGAATGAGCTTCACAGATACGCAGTATTTT. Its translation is CASTLGMSFTDTQYF.

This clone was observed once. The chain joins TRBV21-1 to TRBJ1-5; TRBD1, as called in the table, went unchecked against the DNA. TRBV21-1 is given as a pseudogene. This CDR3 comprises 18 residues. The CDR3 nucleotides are TGTGCCAGCAGCAGCCGGGACAGGGGGCGCTACGGCCATCAGCCCCAGCATTTT. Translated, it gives CASSSRDRGRYGHQPQHF.

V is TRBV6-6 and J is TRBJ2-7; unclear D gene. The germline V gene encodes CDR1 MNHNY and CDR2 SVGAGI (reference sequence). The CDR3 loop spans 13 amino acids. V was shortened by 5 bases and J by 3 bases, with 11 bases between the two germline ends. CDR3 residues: CASSLDRGYEQYF. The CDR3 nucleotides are TGTGCCAGCAGTCTTGACCGTGGCTACGAGCAGTACTTC.

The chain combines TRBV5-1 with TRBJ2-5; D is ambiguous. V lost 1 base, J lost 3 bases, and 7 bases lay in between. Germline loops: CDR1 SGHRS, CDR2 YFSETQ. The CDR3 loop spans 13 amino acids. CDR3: CASSLHGEETQYF. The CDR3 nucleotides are TGCGCCAGCAGCTTGCACGGAGAAGAGACCCAGTACTTC.

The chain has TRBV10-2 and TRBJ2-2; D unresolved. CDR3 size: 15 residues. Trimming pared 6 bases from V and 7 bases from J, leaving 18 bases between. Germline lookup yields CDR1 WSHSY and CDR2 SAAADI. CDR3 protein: CASRIPQTRLGELFF. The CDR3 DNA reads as TGCGCCAGCAGAATTCCCCAGACTCGGCTCGGGGAGCTGTTTTTT.

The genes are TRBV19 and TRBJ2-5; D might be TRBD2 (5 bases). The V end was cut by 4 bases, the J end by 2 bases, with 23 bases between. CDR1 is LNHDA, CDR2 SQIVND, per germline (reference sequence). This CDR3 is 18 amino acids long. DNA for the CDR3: TGTGCCAGTAGTACACTAGAATCCGGTGGACGCGTGCAAGAGACCCAGTACTTC. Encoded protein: CASSTLESGGRVQETQYF.

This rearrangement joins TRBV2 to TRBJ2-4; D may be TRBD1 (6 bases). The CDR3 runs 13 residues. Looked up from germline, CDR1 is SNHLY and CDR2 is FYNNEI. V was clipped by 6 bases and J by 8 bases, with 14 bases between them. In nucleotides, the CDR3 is TGTGCCAGCAGCTACAGGGTGGGGGACATTCAGTACTTC. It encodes CASSYRVGDIQYF.

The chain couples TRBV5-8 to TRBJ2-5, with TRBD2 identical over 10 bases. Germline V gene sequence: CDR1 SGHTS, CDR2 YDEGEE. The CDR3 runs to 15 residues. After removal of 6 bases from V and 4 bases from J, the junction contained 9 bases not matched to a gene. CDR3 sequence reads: CASILVASGGETQYF. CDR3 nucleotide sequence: TGTGCCAGCATCCTCGTGGCTAGCGGGGGAGAGACCCAGTACTTC.

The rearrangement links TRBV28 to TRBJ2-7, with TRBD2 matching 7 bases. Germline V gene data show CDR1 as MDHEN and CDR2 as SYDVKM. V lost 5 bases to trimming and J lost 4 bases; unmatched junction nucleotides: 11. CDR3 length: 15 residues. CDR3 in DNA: TGTGCCAGCAGTCTTAGCGGGCCTGTCGGTTACGAGCAGTACTTC. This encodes CASSLSGPVGYEQYF.

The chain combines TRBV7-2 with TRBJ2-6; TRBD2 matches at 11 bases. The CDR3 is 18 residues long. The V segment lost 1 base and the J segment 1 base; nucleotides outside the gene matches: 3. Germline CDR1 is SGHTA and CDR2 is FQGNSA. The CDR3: CASSLGLAGRSGANVLTF. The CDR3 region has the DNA TGTGCCAGCAGCTTAGGACTAGCGGGGAGATCTGGGGCCAACGTCCTGACTTTC.

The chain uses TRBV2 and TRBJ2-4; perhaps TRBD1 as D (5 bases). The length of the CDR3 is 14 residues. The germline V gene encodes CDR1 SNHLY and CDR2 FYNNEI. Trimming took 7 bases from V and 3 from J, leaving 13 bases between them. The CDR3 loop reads CASTPDSLKNIQYF. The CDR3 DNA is TGTGCCAGCACCCCTGACAGCCTCAAAAACATTCAGTACTTC. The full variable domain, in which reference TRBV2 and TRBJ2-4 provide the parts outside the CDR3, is EPEVTQTPSHQVTQMGQEVILRCVPISNHLYFYWYRQILGQKVEFLVSFYNNEISEKSEIFDDQFSVERPDGSNFTLKIRSTKLEDSAMYFCASTPDSLKNIQYFGAGTRLSVL.

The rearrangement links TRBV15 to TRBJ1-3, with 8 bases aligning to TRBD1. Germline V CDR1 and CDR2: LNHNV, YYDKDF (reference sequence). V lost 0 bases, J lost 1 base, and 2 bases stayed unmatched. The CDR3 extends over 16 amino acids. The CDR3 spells CATSRDGTGSGNTIYF. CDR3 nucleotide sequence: TGTGCCACCAGCAGAGATGGGACAGGATCTGGAAACACCATATATTTT.